This T cell receptor (beta chain) came from a study of cytomegalovirus exposure and HLA in healthy donors. Turning to the study itself: From donors who were HLA-typed, an early data release held around 80 million unique TCRs.

Regarding the study as a whole: In all likelihood, a cluster of highly shared sequence variants was a sequencing artifact. In a later analysis, at a false discovery rate of 0.05, under 20,000 TCR beta sequences were associated with HLA alleles.

The PCR was carried out with 60 Vbeta primers and 13 Jbeta primers. Repertoires were generated with immunoSEQ multiplex PCR, while TCRdb's copy carries only in-frame clones and drops some. The sample holds 150,000 to 200,000 clones, around 62% seen once. This CDR3 has 16 residues. Trimming cost V 5 bases and J 4 bases; bases outside gene matches: 11. The germline V gene encodes CDR1 LNHDA and CDR2 SQIVND (reference sequence). A note on this clone: Its cognate antigen is unknown.

The chain joins TRBV19 to TRBJ1-2; 9 bases agree with TRBD1. Sequenced input: PBMCs. The source of this sequence is a man aged 35 to 55 in good health and CMV-seronegative. CDR3 amino acids: CASSPTGQGRSYGYTF. In nucleotides, the CDR3 is TGTGCCAGTAGTCCGACGGGACAGGGAAGAAGCTATGGCTACACCTTC.